This T cell receptor (beta chain) was captured by sequencing in a study of shared clonotypes between healthy human individuals. General study findings and limits: Expectations were that clonotype sharing among donors would be affected by sequencing depth.

Germline V lookup: CDR1 SGHNT, CDR2 YYREEE (reference sequence). The CDR3 runs to 17 residues. Trimming shortened V by 3 bases and J by 1 base, and 16 bases separated the two germline ends. About this clone: Antigen unknown.

TCRdb keeps only in-frame clones here, not all; method: immunoSEQ multiplex PCR. The sample contains over 1.5 million clones, roughly 98% of which appear only once. The source of this sequence is a man aged 25-45 years in good health. Sequences were obtained from naive CD4+ T cells sorted from blood. Subset of the sample: CD45RA+ positively selected. The rearrangement uses TRBV5-4 and TRBJ2-2; D might be TRBD2 (5 bases). The CDR3 DNA sequence: TGTGCCAGCAGCTCCTCGTGGGCTAGCTGGAACACCGGGGAGCTGTTTTTT. Protein product: CASSSSWASWNTGELFF.